This T cell receptor beta chain was sequenced in a study of blood T cell repertoires in COVID-19. The overall study: The analysed material was cDNA or gDNA that came from T cells, B-cell-depleted T cells, or PBMCs.

CDR3 length: 14 residues. Germline CDR1 is LGHNA and CDR2 is YSLEER. In the case of this clone: One end of the junction does not line up with germline, which may come from a read error.

Self-reported history from a screening survey and questionnaire set each donor's cohort. Clones were read by immunoSEQ multiplex PCR, and TCRdb kept only the in-frame ones, dropping some. Seen here are 350,000 to 450,000 clones, over 80% observed once, and the top ten hold around 5.1%. The clonotype was recovered from a woman between 50 and 59 years old who had recovered from COVID-19. The sample was PBMCs or T cells enriched from blood (not recorded which). The chain recombines TRBV4-3 with TRBJ2-1, with D uncertain. The chain's CDR3 is CASSQDLGLTSCVF. In DNA form, the CDR3 reads TGCGCCAGCAGCCAAGATCTTGGGCTCACGAGCTGTGTCTTC.